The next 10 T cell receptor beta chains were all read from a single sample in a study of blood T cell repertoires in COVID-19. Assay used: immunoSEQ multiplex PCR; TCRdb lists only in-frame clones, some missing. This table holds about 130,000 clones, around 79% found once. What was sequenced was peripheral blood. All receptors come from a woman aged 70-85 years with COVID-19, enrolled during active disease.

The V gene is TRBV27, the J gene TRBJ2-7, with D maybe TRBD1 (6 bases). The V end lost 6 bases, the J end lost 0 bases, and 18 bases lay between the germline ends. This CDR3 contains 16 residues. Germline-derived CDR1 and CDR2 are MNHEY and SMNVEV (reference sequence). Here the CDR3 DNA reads TGTGCCAGCAGCCGGACAGACTCGTACCCCTCCTACGAGCAGTACTTC. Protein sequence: CASSRTDSYPSYEQYF.

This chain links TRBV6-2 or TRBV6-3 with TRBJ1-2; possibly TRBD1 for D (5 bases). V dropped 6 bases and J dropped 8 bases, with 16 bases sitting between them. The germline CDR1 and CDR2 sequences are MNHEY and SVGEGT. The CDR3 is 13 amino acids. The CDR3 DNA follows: TGTGCCAGCAGCGGCTTACCCCAGGGCGGCTACACCTTC. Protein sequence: CASSGLPQGGYTF.

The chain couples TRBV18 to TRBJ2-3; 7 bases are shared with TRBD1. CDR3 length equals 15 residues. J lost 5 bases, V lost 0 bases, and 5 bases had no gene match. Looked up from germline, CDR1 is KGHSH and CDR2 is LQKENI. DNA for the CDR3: TGTGCCAGCTCACCACCTAATCCAGGGGGAGATACGCAGTATTTT. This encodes CASSPPNPGGDTQYF.

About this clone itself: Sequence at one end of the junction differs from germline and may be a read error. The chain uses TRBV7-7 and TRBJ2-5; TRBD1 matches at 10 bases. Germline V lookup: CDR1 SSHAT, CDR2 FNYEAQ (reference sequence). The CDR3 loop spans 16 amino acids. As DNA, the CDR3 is TGTGCTAGCAGCTCCGCGGGACAGGGGATCCAAGAGACCCAGTACTTC. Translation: CASSSAGQGIQETQYF.

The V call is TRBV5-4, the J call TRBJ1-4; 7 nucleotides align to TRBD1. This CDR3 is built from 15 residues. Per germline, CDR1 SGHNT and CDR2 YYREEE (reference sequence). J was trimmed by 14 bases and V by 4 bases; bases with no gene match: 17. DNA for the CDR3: TGTGCCAGCAGCAAGTATGACAGGGTTGGAGAGGGGCTGTTTTTT. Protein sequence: CASSKYDRVGEGLFF.

CDR3 residues: CATSDRDRGSTDTQYF. Here the CDR3 DNA reads TGTGCCACCAGTGATCGGGACAGAGGTAGCACAGATACGCAGTATTTT. The V call is TRBV24-1, the J call TRBJ2-3; 7 nucleotides agree with TRBD1. CDR3 length: 16 amino acids. Germline loops: CDR1 KGHDR, CDR2 SFDVKD. Losses at the gene ends were 3 bases for V and 0 bases for J; bases not matched to a gene: 5.

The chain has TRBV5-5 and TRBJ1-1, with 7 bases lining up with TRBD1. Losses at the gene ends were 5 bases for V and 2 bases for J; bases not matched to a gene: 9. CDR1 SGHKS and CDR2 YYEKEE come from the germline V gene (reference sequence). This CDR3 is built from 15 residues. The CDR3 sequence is CASSSGDSPNTEAFF. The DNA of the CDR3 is TGTGCCAGCAGTTCCGGGGACAGCCCAAACACTGAAGCTTTCTTT.

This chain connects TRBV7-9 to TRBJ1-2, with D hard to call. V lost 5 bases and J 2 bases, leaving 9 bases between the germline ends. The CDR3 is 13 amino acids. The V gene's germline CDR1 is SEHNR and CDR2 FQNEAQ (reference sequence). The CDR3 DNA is TGTGCCAGCAGCCCTAGCTTGAACTATGGCTACACCTTC. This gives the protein CASSPSLNYGYTF.

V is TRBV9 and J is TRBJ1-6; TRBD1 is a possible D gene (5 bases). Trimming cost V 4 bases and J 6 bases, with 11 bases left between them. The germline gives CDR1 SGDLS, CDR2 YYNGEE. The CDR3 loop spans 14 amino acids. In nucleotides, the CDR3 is TGTGCCAGCAGCCCCCAAAGGGGTAATTCACCCCTCCACTTT. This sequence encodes CASSPQRGNSPLHF.

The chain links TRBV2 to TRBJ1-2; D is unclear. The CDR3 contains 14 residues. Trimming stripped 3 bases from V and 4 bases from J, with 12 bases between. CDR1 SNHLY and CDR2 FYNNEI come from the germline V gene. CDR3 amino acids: CASSDFQDVYGYTF. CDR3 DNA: TGTGCCAGCAGTGATTTTCAGGATGTCTATGGCTACACCTTC.